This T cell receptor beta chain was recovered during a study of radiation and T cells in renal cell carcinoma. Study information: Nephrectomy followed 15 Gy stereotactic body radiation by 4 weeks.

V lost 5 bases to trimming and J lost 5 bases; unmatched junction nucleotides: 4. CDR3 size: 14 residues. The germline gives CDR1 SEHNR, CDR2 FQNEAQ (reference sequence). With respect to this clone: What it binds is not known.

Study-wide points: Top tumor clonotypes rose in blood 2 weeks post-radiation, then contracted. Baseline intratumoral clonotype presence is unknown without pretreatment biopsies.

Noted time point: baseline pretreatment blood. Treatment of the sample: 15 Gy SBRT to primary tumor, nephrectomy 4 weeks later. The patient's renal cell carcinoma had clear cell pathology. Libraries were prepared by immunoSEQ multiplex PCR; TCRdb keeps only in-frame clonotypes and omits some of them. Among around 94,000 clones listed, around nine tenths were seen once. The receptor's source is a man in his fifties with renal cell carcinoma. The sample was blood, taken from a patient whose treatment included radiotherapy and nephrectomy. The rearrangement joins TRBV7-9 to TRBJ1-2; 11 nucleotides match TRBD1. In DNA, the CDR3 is TGTGCCAGCAGCCCGGGGACAGGGGGATATGGCTACACCTTC. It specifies CASSPGTGGYGYTF.